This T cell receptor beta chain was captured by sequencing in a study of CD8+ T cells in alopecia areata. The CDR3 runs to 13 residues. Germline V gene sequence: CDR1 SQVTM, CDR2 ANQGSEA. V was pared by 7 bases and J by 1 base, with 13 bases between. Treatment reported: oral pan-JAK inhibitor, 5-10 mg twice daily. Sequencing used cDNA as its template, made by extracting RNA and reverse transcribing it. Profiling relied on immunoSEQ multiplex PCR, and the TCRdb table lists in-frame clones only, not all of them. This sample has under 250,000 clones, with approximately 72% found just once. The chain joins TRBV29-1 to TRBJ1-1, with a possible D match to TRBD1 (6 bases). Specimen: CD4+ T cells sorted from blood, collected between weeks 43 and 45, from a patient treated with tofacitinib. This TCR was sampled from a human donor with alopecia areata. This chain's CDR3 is CSALTGKNTEAFF. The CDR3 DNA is TGCAGCGCCTTGACAGGCAAGAACACTGAAGCTTTCTTT. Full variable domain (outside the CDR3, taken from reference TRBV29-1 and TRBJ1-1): SAVISQKPSRDICQRGTSLTIQCQVDSQVTMMFWYRQQPGQSLTLIATANQGSEATYESGFVIDKFPISRPNLTFSTLTVSNMSPEDSSIYLCSALTGKNTEAFFGQGTRLTVV.